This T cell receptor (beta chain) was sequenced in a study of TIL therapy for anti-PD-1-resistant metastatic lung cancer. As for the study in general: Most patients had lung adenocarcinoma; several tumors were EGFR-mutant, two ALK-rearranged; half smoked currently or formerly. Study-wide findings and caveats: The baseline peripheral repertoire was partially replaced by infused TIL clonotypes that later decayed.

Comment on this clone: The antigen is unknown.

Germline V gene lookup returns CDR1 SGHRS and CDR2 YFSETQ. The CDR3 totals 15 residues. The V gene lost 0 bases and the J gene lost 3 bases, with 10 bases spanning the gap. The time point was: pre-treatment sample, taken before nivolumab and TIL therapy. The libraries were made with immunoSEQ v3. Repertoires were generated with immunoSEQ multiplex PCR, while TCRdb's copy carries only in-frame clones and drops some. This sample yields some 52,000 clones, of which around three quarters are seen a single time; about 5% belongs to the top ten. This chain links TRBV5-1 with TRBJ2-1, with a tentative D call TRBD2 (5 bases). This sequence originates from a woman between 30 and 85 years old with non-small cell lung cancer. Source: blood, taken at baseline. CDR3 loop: CASSLAGDYYNEQFF. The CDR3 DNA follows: TGCGCCAGCAGCTTGGCCGGAGACTACTACAATGAGCAGTTCTTC. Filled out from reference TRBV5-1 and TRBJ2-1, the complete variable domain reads KAGVTQTPRYLIKTRGQQVTLSCSPISGHRSVSWYQQTPGQGLQFLFEYFSETQRNKGNFPGRFSGRQFSNSRSEMNVSTLELGDSALYLCASSLAGDYYNEQFFGPGTRLTVL.